This T cell receptor (beta chain) was sequenced in a study of neurological immune-mediated disorders. This clonotype was found many times. The CDR3 sequence is 14 residues long. Between the trimmed V and J ends, which lost 5 bases and 0 bases, there was a span of 8 bases. TCRdb re-called the 5' RACE reads with MiXCR, one entry per CDR3 protein. The table includes over 35,000 distinct CDR3 sequences, 2.5% detected once. The sequence was collected from a man aged 45 to 65 with multiple sclerosis. The sequenced material came from PBMCs. The chain joins TRBV12-3 or TRBV12-4 to TRBJ1-3; no firm D call. CDR3 protein: CASSASGSGNTIYF. In DNA form, the CDR3 reads TGTGCCAGCAGTGCCTCCGGCTCTGGAAACACCATATATTTT.